Listed below are T cell receptor beta chains from one sample, sequenced in a study of neurological immune-mediated disorders. Each CDR3 protein is one row after TCRdb ran MiXCR on the 5' RACE reads. Of over 55,000 distinct CDR3 sequences in the sample, over 2% were seen once. The specimen was PBMCs. These receptors originate from a man between 50 and 59 years old with multiple sclerosis. CDR3s leave out the opening cysteine and the closing phenylalanine or tryptophan. The order of the fields is clone size, V gene, CDR3 protein. Clone size is shown for a subset of rows, as once, few, many or a class of expanded clone.

abundance: many; v_gene: TRBV6-6; CDR3aa: ASNQLGTGSIEQY
abundance: many; v_gene: TRBV5-1; CDR3aa: ASSETGGTYGYT
abundance: many; v_gene: TRBV20-1; CDR3aa: SASFGHPNSPLH
abundance: many; v_gene: TRBV5-1; CDR3aa: ASSVPTGADEQY
abundance: -; v_gene: TRBV19; CDR3aa: ASSATGGKSTLN
abundance: many; v_gene: TRBV7-8; CDR3aa: ASSPADRGIKTQY
abundance: many; v_gene: TRBV7-8; CDR3aa: ASSLATGNYEQY
abundance: many; v_gene: TRBV4-2; CDR3aa: ASSQALGNSPLH
abundance: many; v_gene: TRBV27; CDR3aa: ASSLSRWTSDTQY
abundance: many; v_gene: TRBV20-1; CDR3aa: SASGGNTDTQY
abundance: many; v_gene: TRBV9; CDR3aa: ASSLPGGSTEAF
abundance: many; v_gene: TRBV7-8; CDR3aa: ASIPTLGTATYEQY
abundance: many; v_gene: TRBV4-3; CDR3aa: ASTSGNTEAF
abundance: many; v_gene: TRBV12-3/TRBV12-4; CDR3aa: ASSLASGAWEQY
abundance: many; v_gene: TRBV4-3; CDR3aa: ASSQTGADTQY
abundance: many; v_gene: TRBV7-6; CDR3aa: ASSSGSYNSPLH
abundance: many; v_gene: TRBV25-1; CDR3aa: ASIGQGWNEQF
abundance: many; v_gene: TRBV28; CDR3aa: ASTQGGAKVGGYT
abundance: many; v_gene: TRBV7-2; CDR3aa: ASSLGVHYGYT
abundance: many; v_gene: TRBV5-1; CDR3aa: ASSLVVGEQF